This TCR beta chain was sequenced for a study of cytomegalovirus exposure and HLA in healthy donors. Study conclusions and caveats: Common viral pathogens seemed to be connected with several of the most significant clusters, according to a later analysis. It was in a later analysis that TCR association rates were seen to vary by HLA locus, highest for DRB1 and lowest for HLA-C. For TCR beta chains, V- and J-gene trimming was later linked to a missense DCLRE1C variant.

Notes on this clone: Its specificity is unknown.

Trimming at V came to 1 base and at J to 0 bases, leaving 7 bases not matched to a gene. Germline CDR1 LGHNA, CDR2 YSLEER. This CDR3 is 17 amino acids long. Both 60 Vbeta primers and 13 Jbeta primers went into the PCR. Produced via immunoSEQ multiplex PCR; TCRdb's table is partial and in-frame only. The sample yields 180,000 or so clones, 77% seen once. The TCR originated in a man between 18 and 35 years old in good health and CMV-seronegative. Sequencing input: PBMCs. The rearrangement links TRBV4-3 to TRBJ2-3; 7 nucleotides align to TRBD1. CDR3 coding DNA: TGCGCCAGCAGCCAAGTCCGCACAGGGGTTAGCACAGATACGCAGTATTTT. This sequence encodes CASSQVRTGVSTDTQYF.